Included here is one TCR beta chain sequence, with context. The data stem from a study of blood T cell repertoires in COVID-19. Across the study: The analysed material was cDNA or gDNA that came from T cells, B-cell-depleted T cells, or PBMCs.

Allocation to cohorts depended on clinical history reported by the participants. Measured with immunoSEQ multiplex PCR; TCRdb has only the in-frame clones, and not every one. The sample carries approximately 220,000 clones, roughly 87% recorded once. CDR1 is LNHDA, CDR2 SQIVND, per germline (reference sequence). V lost 3 bases and J lost 4; bases outside the gene matches: 6. CDR3 length: 16 residues. Sequencing was performed on PBMCs or T cells enriched from blood (not recorded which). The chain carries TRBV19 and TRBJ2-1; TRBD2 agrees at 10 bases. This TCR was recovered from a woman in her twenties or thirties with acute COVID-19. As DNA, the CDR3 is TGTGCCAGTAGTATGCAGGGGACTAGCGTTTACAATGAGCAGTTCTTC. Residues: CASSMQGTSVYNEQFF.